This T cell receptor beta chain was documented in a study of blood T cells in healthy people across ages. Primed by a sample-barcoded 5' primer and a J-beta primer mix, a second PCR proceeded for about 6 to 11 cycles. TCRdb independently ran MiXCR on the 5' RACE reads; one entry per CDR3 protein. The sample includes 1,800,000 or so distinct CDR3 sequences, around 42% of them seen just once. Study-wide results and limits: Diversity of TCR beta per million T cells declined in a roughly linear way with age. Long-lived donors carried more naive CD4+ cells and greater diversity than aged donors.

The germline V gene encodes CDR1 SGDLS and CDR2 YYNGEE. This CDR3 has 12 residues. The ends lost 4 bases at V and 8 bases at J; junction bases unmatched: 2. This clonotype was detected ten times or more. Antigen specificity is unknown. The sample taken for sequencing was blood. The V gene is TRBV9, the J gene TRBJ2-1; TRBD2 agrees at 8 bases. The sequence was obtained from a human donor in good health. The DNA of the CDR3 is TGTGCCAGCAGCCCGGGGGGGGATGAGCAGTTCTTC. This gives the protein CASSPGGDEQFF.